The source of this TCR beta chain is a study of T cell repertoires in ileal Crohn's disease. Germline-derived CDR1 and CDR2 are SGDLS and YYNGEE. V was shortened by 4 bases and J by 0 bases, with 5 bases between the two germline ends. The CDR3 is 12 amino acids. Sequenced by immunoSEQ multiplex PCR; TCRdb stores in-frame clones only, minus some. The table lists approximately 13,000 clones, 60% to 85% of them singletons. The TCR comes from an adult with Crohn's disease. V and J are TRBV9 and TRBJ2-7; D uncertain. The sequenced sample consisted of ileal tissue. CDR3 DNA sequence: TGTGCCAGCAGCCCGAGCTCCTACGAGCAGTACTTC. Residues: CASSPSSYEQYF. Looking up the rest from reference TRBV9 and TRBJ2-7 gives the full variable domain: DSGVTQTPKHLITATGQRVTLRCSPRSGDLSVYWYQQSLDQGLQFLIQYYNGEERAKGNILERFSAQQFPDLHSELNLSSLELGDSALYFCASSPSSYEQYFGPGTRLTVT.